Sequencing of this T cell receptor (beta chain) was carried out in a study of beta chain features in type 1 diabetes. Germline V CDR1 and CDR2: SQVTM, ANQGSEA. The CDR3 covers 10 residues. V trimming: 6 bases; J trimming: 12 bases; junction bases outside the gene matches: 4. Findings and caveats of the study: All four CD4+ subsets from Type 1 diabetes patients carried moderately but significantly shorter TCRB CDR3s.

In this sample, this clone turned up a few times. Its specificity is not known. One heparinised blood draw, averaging roughly 0.11 L, came from each donor. The isolated RNA, all of it, was reverse transcribed, so expressed TCRB transcripts were what got sequenced. Profiled with immunoSEQ multiplex PCR; TCRdb holds only in-frame clones, not every one. The data hold about 290,000 clones, with about 8.5% observed a single time. This sequence was found in a young woman in good health. The sequenced sample was central memory CD4+ T cells from blood. The chain recombines TRBV29-1 with TRBJ1-4; 7 positions agree with TRBD1. CDR3 coding DNA: TGCAGCGTGGGGGACAGCGAACTGTTTTTT. Translation: CSVGDSELFF.